This is a list of T cell receptor beta chains from one sample in a study of T cells in Graves' hyperthyroidism and ophthalmopathy. TCRdb analysed the multiplex PCR reads with MiXCR anew, one entry per CDR3 protein. The sample records more than 450,000 distinct CDR3 sequences, about 15% being singletons. Source material: blood. Receptor source: a middle-aged woman with Graves' hyperthyroidism. Both conserved end residues are part of each CDR3. The D gene is left open where the match is weak. Size is omitted from some rows. Given values are once, few, many or a class for expanded clones.

clone_size	v_call	j_call	d_call	cdr3_nt	cdr3_aa
few	TRBV6-2/TRBV6-3	TRBJ2-1	TRBD1	TGTGCCAGCAGGGGGGACAGCTCCTACAATGAGCAGTTCTTC	CASRGDSSYNEQFF
many	TRBV14	TRBJ2-2	NA	TGTGCCAGCAGTCAAACCCAAGCAGGGGCAAACACCGGGGAGCTGTTTTTT	CASSQTQAGANTGELFF
few	TRBV7-2	TRBJ2-1	NA	TGTGCCAGCAGCCAAGATGGTACTAGCAACAATGAGCAGTTCTTC	CASSQDGTSNNEQFF
NA	TRBV6-1	TRBJ2-1	TRBD1	TGTGCCAGCAGTGATCGCGGGACAGGGAATGCTGAGCAGTTCTTC	CASSDRGTGNAEQFF
NA	TRBV7-2	TRBJ2-3	TRBD2	TGTGCCAGCAGCTTAGATCCTAGCGGGATTTATACGCAGTATTTT	CASSLDPSGIYTQYF
many	TRBV3-1	TRBJ2-4	TRBD1	TGTGCCAGCAGCGCAACCCGGGACAGAAAAAACATTCAGTACTTC	CASSATRDRKNIQYF
NA	TRBV18	TRBJ2-1	NA	TGTGCCAGCTCACCACGGGCGACAGAGCTCAATGAGCAGTTCTTC	CASSPRATELNEQFF
NA	TRBV5-6	TRBJ1-1	TRBD1	TGTGCCAGCAGCTTGGACAGGGGGCGAAGAACTGAAGCTTTCTTT	CASSLDRGRRTEAFF
many	TRBV10-3	TRBJ2-7	TRBD1	TGTGCCATCAGTTGGGACAGGGGGCGAGAGCAGTACTTC	CAISWDRGREQYF
NA	TRBV10-1	TRBJ2-3	NA	TGCGCCAGCAGTGAAGTTGTCACAGATACGCAGTATTTT	CASSEVVTDTQYF
many	TRBV27	TRBJ1-5	NA	TGTGCCAGCAGTTTATCGAGCTTGCGGCAGGGTGTTGTTCAGCCCCAGCATTTT	CASSLSSLRQGVVQPQHF
NA	TRBV19	TRBJ2-3	TRBD1	TGTGCCAGTAACGCGCAGGGGGTATCAGATACGCAGTATTTT	CASNAQGVSDTQYF
NA	TRBV6-1	TRBJ2-1	NA	TGTGCCAGCAGTTTGCGGGACACTTCCAATGAGCAGTTCTTC	CASSLRDTSNEQFF
few	TRBV20-1	TRBJ2-7	TRBD2	TGCAGTGCTAGGGACAGACTAGCGGGATTGTACGAGCAGTACTTC	CSARDRLAGLYEQYF
many	TRBV24-1	TRBJ2-1	TRBD2	TGTGCCACCAGTGATACTAGCGACTACAATGAGCAGTTCTTC	CATSDTSDYNEQFF
many	TRBV28	TRBJ1-2	TRBD1	TGTGCCAGCAGTTCAACAGGGGGCCAGATTAGGGGCTACACCTTC	CASSSTGGQIRGYTF
many	TRBV20-1	TRBJ2-7	TRBD1	TGCAGTGCTTCTCCTCTGGGGACAGGGGAGGGCGAGCAGTACTTC	CSASPLGTGEGEQYF
many	TRBV24-1	TRBJ1-1	NA	TGTGCCACCAGGGGAGAGACGAACACTGAAGCTTTCTTT	CATRGETNTEAFF
many	TRBV20-1	TRBJ2-1	TRBD2	TGCAGTGCTACAAATCCATCGGCTAGCGGGAGGGGGAATGAGCAGTTCTTC	CSATNPSASGRGNEQFF
many	TRBV12-3/TRBV12-4	TRBJ1-3	TRBD1	TGTGCCAGCAGTTTTGGCAGGGGGGACTCTGGAAACACCATATATTTT	CASSFGRGDSGNTIYF
few	TRBV4-1	TRBJ2-1	NA	TGCGCCAGCAGTCTCGGGTTTGTGTCCTACAATGAGCAGTTCTTC	CASSLGFVSYNEQFF
many	TRBV7-2	TRBJ2-1	TRBD2	TGTGCCAGCAGCTCCCCCGGGACTAGAGCCAATGAGCAGTTCTTC	CASSSPGTRANEQFF
NA	TRBV20-1	TRBJ2-1	NA	TGCAGTGCGGAACGGACAAGCCTAAGTGAGCAGTTCTTC	CSAERTSLSEQFF
many	TRBV18	TRBJ1-5	NA	TGTGCCAGCTCATCCCAGGGCTACGATCAGCCCCAGCATTTT	CASSSQGYDQPQHF
few	TRBV7-9	TRBJ2-5	TRBD2	TGTGCCAGCAGCTTAGTGGGCGACGCGGGAGGGCCCTCGGAGACCCAGTACTTC	CASSLVGDAGGPSETQYF
many	TRBV3-1	TRBJ2-7	NA	TGTGCCAGCAGCCAAAGGTCAATTGGCTCCTACGAGCAGTACTTC	CASSQRSIGSYEQYF
many	TRBV30	TRBJ2-1	TRBD2	TGTGCCTGGAGTGCAACTAGCGCCACCGGGAATGAGCAGTTCTTC	CAWSATSATGNEQFF
many	TRBV11-2	TRBJ2-7	NA	TGTGCCAGCAGCTTCCAAGCAGGAATCTACGAGCAGTACTTC	CASSFQAGIYEQYF
many	TRBV20-1	TRBJ2-3	NA	TGCAGTGCTAACAGCTGGACCCGAACGCTGAATACGCAGTATTTT	CSANSWTRTLNTQYF
many	TRBV6-1	TRBJ2-1	TRBD2	TGTGCCAGCAGGAAAACGGGACTAGCGGGAGCCAATGAGCAGTTCTTC	CASRKTGLAGANEQFF
many	TRBV7-2	TRBJ1-5	TRBD1	TGTGCCAGCAGTTTGGGACAGATTAGCAATCAGCCCCAGCATTTT	CASSLGQISNQPQHF
NA	TRBV30	TRBJ2-5	TRBD1	TGTGCCTGGAGTACTACAGGGGGCCGAGAGACCCAGTACTTC	CAWSTTGGRETQYF
many	TRBV12-3/TRBV12-4	TRBJ1-2	NA	TGTGCCAGCAGTTTCGCGGGTTACGACTATGGCTACACCTTC	CASSFAGYDYGYTF
many	TRBV2	TRBJ1-1	TRBD1	TGTGCCAGCAGGACAGGGGTTAGTGCGAACACTGAAGCTTTCTTT	CASRTGVSANTEAFF
few	TRBV10-1	TRBJ2-7	NA	TGCGCCAGCAGTGAGTCGAGGAAAGGGTCCTACGAGCAGTACTTC	CASSESRKGSYEQYF
many	TRBV5-1	TRBJ2-7	TRBD1	TGCGCCAGCCGGGACAGGGCGCCCTACGAGCAGTACTTC	CASRDRAPYEQYF
NA	TRBV25-1	TRBJ2-7	TRBD2	TGTGCCAGCAGACTCGGGACTACGAATGGCGAGCAGTACTTC	CASRLGTTNGEQYF
many	TRBV28	TRBJ1-1	NA	TGTGCCAGCAGTTTTGGGTTGGAAGCTTTCTTT	CASSFGLEAFF
few	TRBV5-1	TRBJ2-1	TRBD1	TGCGCCAGCAGCGGCGACAGGGTCGGAAATGAGCAGTTCTTC	CASSGDRVGNEQFF
NA	TRBV6-1	TRBJ2-1	NA	TGTGCCAGCAGTGAAAAGGCAGGGTTGAATGAGCAGTTCTTC	CASSEKAGLNEQFF
NA	TRBV5-1	TRBJ1-4	NA	TGCGCCAGCAGATTGACAGTACTAGTTAATGAAAAACTGTTTTTT	CASRLTVLVNEKLFF
many	TRBV12-3/TRBV12-4	TRBJ1-1	NA	TGTGCCAGCAGTCTGGGGGGACGGCTGAACACTGAAGCTTTCTTT	CASSLGGRLNTEAFF
many	TRBV7-3	TRBJ2-5	NA	TGTGCCAGCAGCTTATCAGGGGCCCAAAGCCAAGAGACCCAGTACTTC	CASSLSGAQSQETQYF
few	TRBV20-1	TRBJ1-1	NA	TGCAGTGCTAGAGATCGGGGGACCCCTCGGGATTTCTTT	CSARDRGTPRDFF
few	TRBV19	TRBJ2-3	TRBD2	TGTGCCAGTAGCCCCCACCACCTTCTTACGGGAGGTGGCACAGATACGCAGTATTTT	CASSPHHLLTGGGTDTQYF
few	TRBV6-1	TRBJ2-3	TRBD2	TGTGCCAGCAGTCTATTAGCGGGAGGAGATACGCAGTATTTT	CASSLLAGGDTQYF
few	TRBV7-9	TRBJ2-1	NA	TGTGCCAGCAGCTTTTTGTCCTGGGGGACGTACAATGAGCAGTTCTTC	CASSFLSWGTYNEQFF